One and the same sample provided the 8 T cell receptor beta chains below, sequenced in a study of shared clonotypes between healthy human individuals. Profiled with immunoSEQ multiplex PCR; TCRdb holds only in-frame clones, not every one. The sample includes roughly 300,000 clones, over 75% of them seen just once. Source material: memory CD8+ T cells sorted from blood. Documented subset: CD45RO+ cells pooled with CCR7-negative TemRA cells. These receptors were obtained from a man between 18 and 29 years old in good health.

The gene calls are TRBV4-2 and TRBJ1-1; TRBD1 aligns across 7 bases. Germline V gene sequence: CDR1 LGHNA, CDR2 YNFKEQ. Losses at the gene ends were 8 bases for V and 0 bases for J; bases not matched to a gene: 6. This CDR3 spans 14 amino acids. This CDR3 reads CASGGQAMNTEAFF. CDR3 coding DNA: TGTGCCAGCGGAGGACAGGCCATGAACACTGAAGCTTTCTTT.

The chain has TRBV9 and TRBJ2-7; D is possibly TRBD2 (6 bases). Germline-derived CDR1 and CDR2 are SGDLS and YYNGEE. This CDR3 has 12 residues. The V and J ends lost 5 bases and 3 bases respectively, with 9 bases between them. The CDR3 DNA reads TGTGCCAGCAGTCAGGGAGGCTACGAGCAGTACTTC. Protein sequence: CASSQGGYEQYF.

The chain joins TRBV7-9 to TRBJ2-5; tentative D call: TRBD1 (6 bases). The CDR3 spans 12 residues. CDR1 and CDR2 (germline): SEHNR, FQNEAQ (reference sequence). Between the trimmed V and J ends, which lost 5 bases and 5 bases, there was a span of 9 bases. CDR3 DNA sequence: TGTGCCAGCAGCACGGGACACGAGACCCAGTACTTC. Protein sequence: CASSTGHETQYF.

The CDR3 region has the DNA TGTGCCAGCAGCCGGGGGGAGAACACTGAAGCTTTCTTT. It yields the protein CASSRGENTEAFF. V usage is TRBV5-4 and J usage is TRBJ1-1; D may be TRBD1 (5 bases). Germline V lookup: CDR1 SGHNT, CDR2 YYREEE (reference sequence). This CDR3 is 13 amino acids long. Trimming pared 4 bases from V and 1 base from J, leaving 8 bases between. The full variable domain, its missing parts supplied by reference TRBV5-4 and TRBJ1-1, is ETGVTQSPTHLIKTRGQQVTLRCSSQSGHNTVSWYQQALGQGPQFIFQYYREEENGRGNFPPRFSGLQFPNYSSELNVNALELDDSALYLCASSRGENTEAFFGQGTRLTVV.

The genes are TRBV5-4 and TRBJ2-7; 7 bases align to TRBD2. CDR1 and CDR2 from the germline V gene are SGHNT and YYREEE (reference sequence). The CDR3 covers 16 residues. The V and J ends lost 4 bases and 1 base, in that order; junction bases with no gene match: 11. The DNA for the CDR3 is TGTGCCAGCAGCCCCTCGGGGAGGGAGGGTTCCTACGAGCAGTACTTC. Its translation is CASSPSGREGSYEQYF.

This sequence joins TRBV7-8 and TRBJ2-7; TRBD2 is a possible D gene (6 bases). CDR3 size: 13 residues. V was clipped by 1 base and J by 6 bases, with 10 bases between them. Germline V gene data show CDR1 as SGHVS and CDR2 as FQNEAQ. CDR3 bases: TGTGCCAGCAGCTTAGTAGAGGGAGGCGAGCAGTACTTC. Amino acid sequence: CASSLVEGGEQYF.

This clone was counted a single time. This rearrangement joins TRBV5-4 to TRBJ1-3; D is unclear. The germline V gene has CDR1 SGHNT and CDR2 YYREEE (reference sequence). The V end lost 2 bases, the J end lost 0 bases, and 6 bases lay between the germline ends. The CDR3 runs 14 residues. The CDR3 sequence is CASSFGDSGNTIYF. The CDR3 DNA sequence: TGTGCCAGCAGCTTTGGGGACTCTGGAAACACCATATATTTT.

In the case of this clone: The same CDR3 also results from other DNA sequences found in this sample. This chain joins TRBV9 and TRBJ1-2; D remains ambiguous. V lost 7 bases to trimming and J lost 3 bases, with 7 bases between them. The CDR3 length is 11 residues. CDR1 and CDR2 (germline): SGDLS, YYNGEE. The CDR3 coding sequence is TGTGCCAGCTGGTCGGACTATGGCTACACCTTC. Its protein is CASWSDYGYTF.